This TCR beta chain was observed in a study of OX40 agonist ivuxolimab in advanced cancers. The table came from immunoSEQ multiplex PCR; TCRdb's copy has only in-frame clones and leaves some out. Of roughly 67,000 clones listed, over 90% are singletons. This CDR3 has 14 residues. Germline V CDR1 and CDR2: SEHNR, FQNEAQ (reference sequence). V trimming: 5 bases; J trimming: 5 bases; junction bases outside the gene matches: 9. Peripheral blood came from all dose cohorts at three timepoints. The V and J genes are TRBV7-9 and TRBJ2-7; TRBD1 agrees at 7 bases. The specimen was CD4+ or CD8+ T cells sorted from blood, collected in a trial of the OX40 agonist ivuxolimab. The TCR comes from an adult with an advanced solid tumor such as melanoma, head and neck, liver or kidney cancer. In nucleotides, the CDR3 is TGTGCCAGCAGCCCCCAGACAGGGCCCCACGAGCAGTACTTC. Amino acids: CASSPQTGPHEQYF.